This passage covers 31 T cell receptor beta chains from one sample sequenced in a study of control samples from healthy donors and cancer patients (TCRdb year 2020). The method behind the library was the immunoSEQ multiplex PCR assay. Entries here come from immuneACCESS through TCRdb and include only in-frame sequences with V and J called. Some clones fail to appear in such tables; in the studies checked, an unresolved V gene covers under half of the shortfall, and the cause of the remainder is unknown. The sample profile shows roughly 100,000 clones; roughly 94% of them were found once. The biggest ten clones account for around 2.3% of the sample. Sequencing was carried out using blood. The source is a woman between 18 and 30 years old in good health.

The chain carries TRBV7-2 and TRBJ1-4; D is perhaps TRBD1 (6 bases). Trimming pared 2 bases from V and 7 bases from J, leaving 14 bases between. Germline V gene data show CDR1 as SGHTA and CDR2 as FQGNSA. This CDR3 has 15 amino acids. The DNA of the CDR3 is TGTGCCAGCAGCTTAACAGGGACCGGAGTTGAAAAACTGTTTTTT. Its protein is CASSLTGTGVEKLFF.

The chain employs TRBV6-5 and TRBJ1-2, with TRBD1 matching 9 bases. The CDR3 contains 14 residues. Germline lookup yields CDR1 MNHEY and CDR2 SVGAGI. V gave up 2 bases and J gave up 7 bases; unmatched junction bases: 5. CDR3 sequence reads: CASSYGDRDSGYTF. The CDR3 DNA is TGTGCCAGCAGTTACGGGGACAGGGACTCTGGCTACACCTTC.

V is TRBV5-4 and J is TRBJ1-5, with TRBD1 identical over 9 bases. This CDR3 contains 18 residues. J gave up 2 bases and V 4 bases, and 13 bases lay outside the gene matches. Germline V gene data show CDR1 as SGHNT and CDR2 as YYREEE (reference sequence). In nucleotides, the CDR3 is TGTGCCAGCAGCCTGTCCCGGGACAGGGAGGGTTGCAATCAGCCCCAGCATTTT. It codes for CASSLSRDREGCNQPQHF. The full variable domain, rest sourced from reference TRBV5-4 and TRBJ1-5, is ETGVTQSPTHLIKTRGQQVTLRCSSQSGHNTVSWYQQALGQGPQFIFQYYREEENGRGNFPPRFSGLQFPNYSSELNVNALELDDSALYLCASSLSRDREGCNQPQHFGDGTRLSIL.

This rearrangement joins TRBV10-3 to TRBJ2-7; 12 bases are shared with TRBD2. CDR3 length: 18 amino acids. Germline CDR1 is ENHRY and CDR2 is SYGVKD. V lost 10 bases to trimming and J lost 0 bases; unmatched junction nucleotides: 16. CDR3 sequence: CATISGLAGGESSYEQYF. The CDR3 nucleotides are TGTGCCACGATTTCGGGGCTAGCGGGAGGGGAAAGCTCCTACGAGCAGTACTTC.

The chain is built from TRBV19 and TRBJ2-2; TRBD2 matches at 9 bases. Germline loops: CDR1 LNHDA, CDR2 SQIVND (reference sequence). This CDR3 is built from 15 residues. V lost 3 bases to trimming and J lost 1 base; unmatched junction nucleotides: 0. The chain's CDR3 is CASSMTSGNTGELFF. DNA for the CDR3: TGTGCCAGTAGTATGACTAGCGGGAACACCGGGGAGCTGTTTTTT.

The genes are TRBV7-2 and TRBJ2-1; 7 bases match TRBD2. The CDR3 is 15 residues long. V dropped 2 bases and J dropped 9; count of bases not matched to a gene: 10. Germline CDR1 reads SGHTA; CDR2 reads FQGNSA. In DNA form, the CDR3 reads TGTGCCAGCAGCTTACTAGGCCTAGCGGTGGGTGAGCAGTTCTTC. Protein: CASSLLGLAVGEQFF. The whole variable domain, remainder taken from reference TRBV7-2 and TRBJ2-1, is GAGVSQSPSNKVTEKGKDVELRCDPISGHTALYWYRQSLGQGLEFLIYFQGNSAPDKSGLPSDRFSAERTGGSVSTLTIQRTQQEDSAVYLCASSLLGLAVGEQFFGPGTRLTVL.

This clone has a single count. This chain connects TRBV7-8 to TRBJ2-5; D is perhaps TRBD2 (6 bases). V was shortened by 3 bases and J by 7 bases, with 15 bases between the two germline ends. CDR3 length: 14 amino acids. Germline assignment: CDR1 SGHVS and CDR2 FQNEAQ. The CDR3 DNA reads as TGTGCCAGCAGCTTGTATAGACTAGAGGGGACCCAGTACTTC. Translation gives CASSLYRLEGTQYF.

The gene calls are TRBV29-1 and TRBJ2-3, with 9 bases aligning to TRBD1. This CDR3 spans 12 amino acids. The V segment lost 7 bases and the J segment 4 bases; nucleotides outside the gene matches: 3. Germline V CDR1 and CDR2: SQVTM, ANQGSEA. The CDR3 sequence: CSAGQGPDTQYF. The DNA of the CDR3 is TGCAGCGCGGGACAGGGCCCAGATACGCAGTATTTT.

This chain connects TRBV19 to TRBJ1-5; the D is unclear. Deletions cut 5 bases from V and 4 bases from J, with 15 bases between. This CDR3 is built from 15 residues. Per the germline V gene, CDR1 is LNHDA and CDR2 is SQIVND (reference sequence). The CDR3 bases are TGTGCCAGTAGTTTTAAGGGCCAGATTAATCAGCCCCAGCATTTT. Translated, it gives CASSFKGQINQPQHF.

CDR3 region: CASSQIPVPEAFF. The CDR3 region has the DNA TGTGCCAGCAGCCAGATTCCGGTCCCTGAAGCTTTCTTT. The chain recombines TRBV28 with TRBJ1-1; no reliable D call. This CDR3 region has 13 residues. The V end lost 6 bases, the J end lost 6 bases, and 14 bases lay between the germline ends. The germline gives CDR1 MDHEN, CDR2 SYDVKM. Complete variable domain (other parts from reference TRBV28 and TRBJ1-1): DVKVTQSSRYLVKRTGEKVFLECVQDMDHENMFWYRQDPGLGLRLIYFSYDVKMKEKGDIPEGYSVSREKKERFSLILESASTNQTSMYLCASSQIPVPEAFFGQGTRLTVV.

The chain employs TRBV6-2 or TRBV6-3 and TRBJ1-1; D is possibly TRBD1 (6 bases). The V gene's germline CDR1 is MNHEY and CDR2 SVGEGT. The V end lost 6 bases, the J end lost 2 bases, and 19 bases lay between the germline ends. The CDR3 has 16 amino acids. CDR3 in amino acids: CASSETTRTANTEAFF. The CDR3 DNA follows: TGTGCCAGCAGCGAGACGACCCGGACAGCCAACACTGAAGCTTTCTTT.

CDR3 region: CASTLWSNQPQHF. Here the CDR3 DNA reads TGTGCCAGCACCTTATGGAGCAATCAGCCCCAGCATTTT. The chain links TRBV28 to TRBJ1-5; D not resolved. From germline, CDR1 is MDHEN and CDR2 SYDVKM. The CDR3 has 13 amino acids. Trimming took off 7 bases at V and 1 base at J, with 8 bases between the two ends.

The V gene is TRBV29-1, the J gene TRBJ1-2, with TRBD1 as a possible D gene (5 bases). This CDR3 is 13 amino acids long. CDR1 and CDR2 (germline): SQVTM, ANQGSEA. V was shortened by 3 bases and J by 8 bases, with 16 bases between the two germline ends. CDR3 residues: CSVEYGGPSGYTF. CDR3 nucleotides: TGCAGCGTTGAGTATGGGGGACCCTCCGGCTACACCTTC.

The chain has TRBV5-4 and TRBJ2-7; D might be TRBD1 (5 bases). Germline CDR1 SGHNT, CDR2 YYREEE (reference sequence). CDR3 length: 14 amino acids. Trimming removed 0 bases at V and 9 bases at J, with 16 bases between. Here the CDR3 reads CASSLEVQGGWQYF. The DNA of the CDR3 is TGTGCCAGCAGCTTGGAGGTCCAGGGCGGTTGGCAGTACTTC.

The chain couples TRBV7-6 to TRBJ1-1; 11 bases are shared with TRBD1. The CDR3 has 18 residues. Germline V gene lookup returns CDR1 SGHVS and CDR2 FNYEAQ. Trimming cost V 2 bases and J 4 bases; bases outside gene matches: 12. The chain's CDR3 is CASSLTLIGTGGATEAFF. The CDR3 DNA is TGTGCCAGCAGCTTAACGCTCATTGGGACAGGGGGTGCCACTGAAGCTTTCTTT.

This rearrangement joins TRBV3-1 (or the pseudogene TRBV3-2) to TRBJ2-3, with D unresolved. CDR1 is LGHDT, CDR2 YNNKEL, per germline (reference sequence). The CDR3 has 15 amino acids. V lost 4 bases and J lost 4, with 15 bases in between. In nucleotides, the CDR3 is TGTGCCAGCAGCCCTCCCCTCCTCGGACCAGATACGCAGTATTTT. Translated, it gives CASSPPLLGPDTQYF.

This clone appeared a single time. The chain is built from TRBV6-5 and TRBJ1-6; no definite D call. CDR3 length: 15 residues. CDR1 and CDR2 from the germline V gene are MNHEY and SVGAGI. The ends were cut back, 7 bases at V and 3 bases at J, with 13 bases in the middle. The CDR3 loop is CASKMEVLYNSPLHF. The DNA for the CDR3 is TGTGCCAGCAAGATGGAGGTTCTCTATAATTCACCCCTCCACTTT.

This chain joins TRBV5-8 and TRBJ1-2; tentatively, D is TRBD1 (6 bases). Germline V CDR1 and CDR2: SGHTS, YDEGEE. Trimming cost V 4 bases and J 3 bases, with 13 bases left between them. The CDR3 consists of 14 residues. CDR3 DNA: TGTGCCAGCAGCCACACGGGGGGCTACTATGGCTACACCTTC. Encoded protein: CASSHTGGYYGYTF. The full variable domain, its missing parts supplied by reference TRBV5-8 and TRBJ1-2, is EAGVTQSPTHLIKTRGQQATLRCSPISGHTSVYWYQQALGLGLQFLLWYDEGEERNRGNFPPRFSGRQFPNYSSELNVNALELEDSALYLCASSHTGGYYGYTFGSGTRLTVV.

The V and J genes are TRBV28 and TRBJ1-1; D might be TRBD1 (6 bases). Trimming pared 3 bases from V and 6 bases from J, leaving 11 bases between. Germline lookup yields CDR1 MDHEN and CDR2 SYDVKM. The CDR3 totals 13 residues. CDR3 sequence reads: CASSFFRGPEAFF. CDR3 sequence (DNA): TGTGCCAGCAGTTTTTTCAGGGGCCCTGAAGCTTTCTTT.

The rearrangement joins TRBV19 to TRBJ2-2; D uncertain. Germline V CDR1 and CDR2: LNHDA, SQIVND (reference sequence). Trimming cost V 8 bases and J 5 bases, with 6 bases left between them. There are 11 residues in the CDR3. This chain's CDR3 is CASEGTGELFF. The CDR3 DNA reads TGTGCCAGTGAAGGAACCGGGGAGCTGTTTTTT.

This sequence joins TRBV15 and TRBJ1-6; tentative D call: TRBD1 (5 bases). The ends were cut back, 1 base at V and 8 bases at J, with 12 bases in the middle. The CDR3 is 15 amino acids. Per germline, CDR1 LNHNV and CDR2 YYDKDF (reference sequence). CDR3 region: CATSRVTAGDSPLHF. The CDR3 nucleotides are TGTGCCACCAGCAGAGTAACAGCGGGGGATTCACCCCTCCACTTT.

The V gene is TRBV4-2, the J gene TRBJ1-1; D gene unclear. The ends were cut back, 4 bases at V and 0 bases at J, with 9 bases in the middle. CDR1 is LGHNA, CDR2 YNFKEQ, per germline. The length of the CDR3 is 14 residues. CDR3 amino acids: CASSLSALNTEAFF. The CDR3 nucleotides are TGTGCCAGCAGCCTCTCGGCGTTGAACACTGAAGCTTTCTTT.

This sequence joins TRBV9 and TRBJ2-7; no firm D call. The CDR3 consists of 14 residues. The germline V and J ends were trimmed by 0 bases and 2 bases, with 9 bases remaining between them. Per germline, CDR1 SGDLS and CDR2 YYNGEE. The DNA for the CDR3 is TGTGCCAGCAGCGTAGCGGTGGAGCCCTACGAGCAGTACTTC. It translates to CASSVAVEPYEQYF.

This chain uses TRBV6-1 with TRBJ2-7; no clear D. This CDR3 contains 16 residues. From germline, CDR1 is MNHNS and CDR2 SASEGT. V lost 2 bases, J lost 0 bases, and 14 bases lay in between. The CDR3 reads CASSELPGTLSYEQYF. As DNA, the CDR3 is TGTGCCAGCAGTGAACTCCCCGGAACCCTCTCCTACGAGCAGTACTTC.

In nucleotides, the CDR3 is TGCGCCAGCAGCCAAGACTTGGGGACAGGGAGCACTGAAGCTTTCTTT. Translation: CASSQDLGTGSTEAFF. The chain combines TRBV4-3 with TRBJ1-1, with TRBD1 matching 9 bases. This CDR3 is built from 16 residues. Germline lookup yields CDR1 LGHNA and CDR2 YSLEER. V trimming: 0 bases; J trimming: 4 bases; junction bases outside the gene matches: 6.

V and J are TRBV29-1 and TRBJ2-1; no clear D. The germline V gene encodes CDR1 SQVTM and CDR2 ANQGSEA. The CDR3 has 12 amino acids. V shed 4 bases and J shed 6 bases, with 10 bases lying between them. The CDR3: CSVVSQRNEQFF. The CDR3 region has the DNA TGCAGCGTTGTTTCACAGCGCAATGAGCAGTTCTTC.

The V call is TRBV4-2, the J call TRBJ2-3; TRBD2 is a possible D gene (6 bases). CDR1 is LGHNA and CDR2 is YNFKEQ in the germline V gene. The CDR3 totals 14 residues. V gave up 3 bases and J gave up 4 bases, with 11 bases separating them. For the CDR3, the DNA is TGTGCCAGCAGCCAGGGATCTAGCGCAGATACGCAGTATTTT. Protein sequence: CASSQGSSADTQYF.

The chain is built from TRBV30 and TRBJ2-3; D gene unclear. The V end lost 3 bases, the J end lost 5 bases, and 15 bases lay between the germline ends. CDR3 length equals 14 residues. CDR1 is GTSNPN and CDR2 is SVGIG in the germline V gene (reference sequence). CDR3 amino acids: CAWSPLSVLDTQYF. The CDR3 coding sequence is TGTGCCTGGAGCCCCCTCAGCGTCCTAGATACGCAGTATTTT.

The genes are TRBV4-3 and TRBJ1-1; the D is unclear. The V end was cut by 0 bases, the J end by 1 base, with 12 bases between. The germline gives CDR1 LGHNA, CDR2 YSLEER. CDR3 length equals 16 residues. The CDR3 is CASSQEGPPRNTEAFF. The CDR3 DNA sequence: TGCGCCAGCAGCCAAGAAGGTCCCCCCAGGAACACTGAAGCTTTCTTT.

This chain uses TRBV14 with TRBJ2-1, with TRBD1 matching over 9 bases. Germline assignment: CDR1 SGHDN and CDR2 FVKESK. V shed 6 bases, J shed 3 bases, and the junction held 9 bases outside the gene matches. CDR3 length: 16 residues. CDR3 residues: CASREGQGEFYNEQFF. Written as DNA, the CDR3 is TGTGCCAGCAGAGAGGGACAGGGAGAATTCTACAATGAGCAGTTCTTC.

CDR3 protein: CASSLAGITDTQYF. The CDR3 bases are TGCGCCAGCAGCTTGGCCGGGATCACAGATACGCAGTATTTT. The gene calls are TRBV5-1 and TRBJ2-3, with a tentative D call TRBD2 (5 bases). This CDR3 comprises 14 residues. From germline, CDR1 is SGHRS and CDR2 YFSETQ. The V and J ends lost 0 bases and 2 bases respectively, with 7 bases between them. Full variable domain (rest looked up from reference TRBV5-1 and TRBJ2-3): KAGVTQTPRYLIKTRGQQVTLSCSPISGHRSVSWYQQTPGQGLQFLFEYFSETQRNKGNFPGRFSGRQFSNSRSEMNVSTLELGDSALYLCASSLAGITDTQYFGPGTRLTVL.